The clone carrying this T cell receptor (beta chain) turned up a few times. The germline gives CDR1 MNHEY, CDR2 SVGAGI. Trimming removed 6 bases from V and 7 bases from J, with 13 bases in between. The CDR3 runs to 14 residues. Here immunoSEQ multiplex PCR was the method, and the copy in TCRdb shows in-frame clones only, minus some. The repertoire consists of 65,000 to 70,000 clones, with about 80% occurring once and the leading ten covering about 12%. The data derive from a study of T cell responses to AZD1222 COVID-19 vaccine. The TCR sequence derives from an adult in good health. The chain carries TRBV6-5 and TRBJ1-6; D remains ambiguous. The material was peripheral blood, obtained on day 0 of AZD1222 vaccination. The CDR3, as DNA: TGTGCCAGCAGAGGAGGGATGGCGAATTCACCCCTCCACTTT. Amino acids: CASRGGMANSPLHF.